This TCR beta chain derives from a study of shared clonotypes between healthy human individuals. Study observations and caveats: With a handful of donors compared, around 5% of naive CD4 clonotypes were shared.

In regard to this clone: Its specificity is unknown.

Produced via immunoSEQ multiplex PCR; TCRdb's table is partial and in-frame only. The profile shows about 1.1 million clones, about 84% of them singletons. V dropped 2 bases and J dropped 4 bases, with 10 bases sitting between them. CDR3 length: 14 amino acids. Germline V CDR1 and CDR2: MNHNY, SVGAGI (reference sequence). The V gene is TRBV6-6, the J gene TRBJ2-3; D gene uncertain. The TCR sequence derives from a man in his late teens or twenties in good health. Some clones in this sample may be carry-over from other donors' samples. Sample: memory CD4+ T cells from PBMCs. The subset was: CD45RA-negative fraction. The CDR3 here is CASSYLDEADTQYF. The CDR3 coding sequence is TGTGCCAGCAGTTACCTCGACGAAGCAGATACGCAGTATTTT.